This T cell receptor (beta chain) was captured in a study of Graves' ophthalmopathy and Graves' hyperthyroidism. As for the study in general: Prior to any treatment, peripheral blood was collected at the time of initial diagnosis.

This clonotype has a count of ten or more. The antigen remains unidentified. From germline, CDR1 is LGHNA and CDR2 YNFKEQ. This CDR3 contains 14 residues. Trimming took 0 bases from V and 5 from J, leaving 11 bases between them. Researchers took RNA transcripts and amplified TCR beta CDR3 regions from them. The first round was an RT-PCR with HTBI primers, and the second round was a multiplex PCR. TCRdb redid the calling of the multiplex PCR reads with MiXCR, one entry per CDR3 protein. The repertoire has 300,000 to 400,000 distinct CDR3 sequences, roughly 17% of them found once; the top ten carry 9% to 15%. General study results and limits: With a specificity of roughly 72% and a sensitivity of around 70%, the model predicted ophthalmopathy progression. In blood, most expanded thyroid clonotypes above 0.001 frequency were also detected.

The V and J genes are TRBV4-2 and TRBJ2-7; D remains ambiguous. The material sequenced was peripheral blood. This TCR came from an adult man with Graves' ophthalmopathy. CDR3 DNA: TGTGCCAGCAGCCAAGAACGGTGGGTTGACGAGCAGTACTTC. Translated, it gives CASSQERWVDEQYF.